Listed below are T cell receptor beta chains from one sample, sequenced in a study of beta chain features in type 1 diabetes. Repertoires were generated with immunoSEQ multiplex PCR, while TCRdb's copy carries only in-frame clones and drops some. This sample has around 250,000 clones, with 27% found just once. Sequenced sample: central memory CD4+ T cells from blood. The receptors stem from a man younger than 40 in good health. Each CDR3 is given with its conserved first and last residue. Each record gives: clone size, D gene, J gene, V gene, CDR3 protein, CDR3 DNA. The D gene is left open where the match is weak. The listing skips clone size in some rows; elsewhere it reads once, few, many or a size class.

>.|.|TRBJ2-3|TRBV5-1
CASSGQLYSTDTQYF
TGCGCCAGCAGCGGTCAGCTGTATAGCACAGATACGCAGTATTTT
>.|TRBD2|TRBJ2-7|TRBV27
CASSPSGIGYEQYF
TGTGCCAGCAGTCCTAGCGGGATAGGGTACGAGCAGTACTTC
>many|.|TRBJ2-5|TRBV2
CASMGSETQYF
TGTGCCAGCATGGGGTCAGAGACCCAGTACTTC
>few|.|TRBJ1-2|TRBV29-1
CSVQASNYGYTF
TGCAGTGTCCAGGCCTCTAACTATGGCTACACCTTC
>.|TRBD2|TRBJ2-5|TRBV9
CASSAGTSGSLETQYF
TGTGCCAGCAGCGCAGGGACTAGCGGGAGTCTGGAGACCCAGTACTTC
>.|.|TRBJ2-1|TRBV6-6
CASSPLGAGKPNEQFF
TGTGCCAGCAGCCCCCTAGGCGCGGGCAAACCGAATGAGCAGTTCTTC
>.|TRBD1|TRBJ2-7|TRBV4-2
CASSSRTGGYEQYF
TGTGCCAGCAGCTCACGGACAGGGGGCTACGAGCAGTACTTC
>.|.|TRBJ2-1|TRBV29-1
CSVKDFLVGGEQFF
TGCAGCGTTAAGGACTTCCTCGTGGGAGGTGAGCAGTTCTTC
>.|.|TRBJ2-1|TRBV5-1
CASSPRSNNEQFF
TGCGCCAGCAGCCCCCGATCAAACAATGAGCAGTTCTTC
>.|.|TRBJ2-7|TRBV30
CAWSVRGSGFSSYEQYF
TGTGCCTGGAGTGTACGGGGTAGCGGATTTAGCTCCTACGAGCAGTACTTC
>.|.|TRBJ1-2|TRBV29-1
CSVDGGRGYTF
TGCAGCGTTGACGGTGGGAGAGGCTACACCTTC
>few|TRBD2|TRBJ2-3|TRBV2
CASSEDAGGADTQYF
TGTGCCAGCAGTGAAGATGCGGGGGGCGCAGATACGCAGTATTTT
>many|TRBD1|TRBJ2-1|TRBV14
CASSQDFDRDRPFF
TGTGCCAGCAGCCAAGATTTTGACCGGGACAGGCCGTTCTTC
>many|TRBD2|TRBJ2-5|TRBV15
CATSRAGRDETQYF
TGTGCCACCAGCAGAGCTGGGAGGGATGAGACCCAGTACTTC
>.|.|TRBJ1-2|TRBV5-6
CASSTSGYGYTF
TGTGCCAGCAGTACCTCGGGGTACGGCTACACCTTC
>few|TRBD1|TRBJ2-6|TRBV18
CASSPRGSGANVLTF
TGTGCCAGCTCACCCAGGGGGTCTGGGGCCAACGTCCTGACTTTC
>few|.|TRBJ2-3|TRBV7-9
CASSLGGATDTQYF
TGTGCCAGCAGCTTAGGAGGAGCCACAGATACGCAGTATTTT
>.|TRBD2|TRBJ2-3|TRBV29-1
CSGGTSGTVGTQYF
TGCAGCGGGGGGACTAGCGGGACGGTGGGTACGCAGTATTTT
>.|.|TRBJ2-7|TRBV30
CAWSDSGGQYF
TGTGCCTGGTCTGACTCGGGCGGGCAGTACTTC
>few|.|TRBJ1-6|TRBV7-9
CASSSQGMRNSPLHF
TGTGCCAGCAGCTCTCAGGGGATGCGGAATTCACCCCTCCACTTT
>few|.|TRBJ2-3|TRBV11-2
CASSIQAAGATDTQYF
TGTGCCAGCAGCATACAGGCTGCGGGGGCAACAGATACGCAGTATTTT